A single sample gave rise to the 18 T cell receptor beta chains below, sequenced in a study of cytomegalovirus exposure and HLA in healthy donors. Both 60 Vbeta primers and 13 Jbeta primers went into the PCR. Assay used: immunoSEQ multiplex PCR; TCRdb lists only in-frame clones, some missing. The data show about 150,000 clones, with about 85% seen just once and roughly 2.5% held by the top ten. The sequencing input was PBMCs. These receptors were collected from a young man in good health and CMV-seropositive.

This chain uses TRBV6-1 with TRBJ2-7; D possibly corresponds to TRBD1 (6 bases). V was cut by 5 bases and J by 4 bases, with 15 bases left in between. Germline V gene data show CDR1 as MNHNS and CDR2 as SASEGT. The CDR3 is 14 amino acids. CDR3 sequence reads: CASSNPGHKYEQYF. The CDR3 DNA follows: TGTGCCAGCAGTAACCCGGGACACAAATACGAGCAGTACTTC.

J is TRBJ2-5 and V is TRBV6-6, with 7 bases lining up with TRBD2. This CDR3 is 16 amino acids long. CDR1 is MNHNY, CDR2 SVGAGI, per germline (reference sequence). The trim removed 2 bases at V and 2 bases at J, leaving 8 bases unmatched. The CDR3 coding sequence is TGTGCCAGCAGTTACCAGAAGCGGGACCCACAAGAGACCCAGTACTTC. Amino acid sequence: CASSYQKRDPQETQYF.

The chain carries TRBV7-2 and TRBJ1-4, with D possibly matching TRBD1 (6 bases). There are 16 residues in the CDR3. V lost 5 bases to trimming and J lost 0 bases, with 13 bases between them. Germline V gene data show CDR1 as SGHTA and CDR2 as FQGNSA. CDR3 residues: CASSRGGATTNEKLFF. CDR3 in DNA: TGTGCCAGCAGCCGGGGGGGGGCAACAACTAATGAAAAACTGTTTTTT.

This chain joins TRBV7-2 and TRBJ1-1; 8 nucleotides align to TRBD1. CDR3 length equals 15 residues. Germline CDR1 is SGHTA and CDR2 is FQGNSA. Trimming took 0 bases from V and 6 from J; bases not matched to a gene: 6. The CDR3 DNA sequence: TGTGCCAGCAGCTTAGCAGGGACAGGAGGCCCTGAAGCTTTCTTT. This codes for CASSLAGTGGPEAFF.

The rearrangement joins TRBV5-1 to TRBJ1-4; maybe TRBD1 (5 bases). The ends were cut back, 1 base at V and 3 bases at J, with 10 bases in the middle. This CDR3 is 15 amino acids long. Per the germline V gene, CDR1 is SGHRS and CDR2 is YFSETQ. The CDR3 DNA is TGCGCCAGCAGCTTGATTGCGGGGGCTAATGAAAAACTGTTTTTT. It translates to CASSLIAGANEKLFF.

This chain uses TRBV11-2 with TRBJ1-1; D unresolved. The CDR3 extends over 15 amino acids. Germline V lookup: CDR1 SGHAT, CDR2 FQNNGV. Trimming left V 5 bases short and J 0 bases short, with 13 bases between. Here the CDR3 DNA reads TGTGCCAGCAGCCGACGCACAGATTTGAACACTGAAGCTTTCTTT. Translated: CASSRRTDLNTEAFF.

This clone is a singleton in its sample. J is TRBJ2-1 and V is TRBV7-2; D might be TRBD2 (5 bases). Germline values: CDR1 SGHTA, CDR2 FQGNSA. The CDR3 is made up of 14 amino acids. V lost 3 bases to trimming and J lost 4 bases, with 10 bases between them. The CDR3 coding sequence is TGTGCCAGCAGCTTGCGGGCTATTTACAATGAGCAGTTCTTC. Protein sequence: CASSLRAIYNEQFF.

This clone was seen more than once but under ten times. This chain connects TRBV6-5 to TRBJ1-1, with 7 bases that match TRBD1. This CDR3 has 14 residues. Germline CDR1 MNHEY, CDR2 SVGAGI. V dropped 8 bases and J dropped 3; count of bases not matched to a gene: 9. DNA of the CDR3: TGTGCCAGCTCAAAGACAGGGTCAGACACTGAAGCTTTCTTT. Its translation is CASSKTGSDTEAFF.

This clone was seen just once. The chain employs TRBV5-8 and TRBJ2-1; 10 nucleotides align to TRBD2. Germline V gene data show CDR1 as SGHTS and CDR2 as YDEGEE. The CDR3 totals 17 residues. Trimming took 2 bases from V and 4 from J; bases not matched to a gene: 9. The CDR3 sequence is CASSFVRTSGAYNEQFF. The CDR3 bases are TGTGCCAGCAGCTTCGTCCGCACTAGCGGGGCGTACAATGAGCAGTTCTTC.

Written as DNA, the CDR3 is TGTGCCAGCAGCCAGAGGGGACTTTCTGGCAATGAGCAGTTCTTC. Amino acids: CASSQRGLSGNEQFF. The chain is built from TRBV6-5 and TRBJ2-1, with a possible D match to TRBD2 (6 bases). This CDR3 is built from 15 residues. V was clipped by 6 bases and J by 6 bases, with 18 bases between them. Per germline, CDR1 MNHEY and CDR2 SVGAGI.

This clone was recorded once. The CDR3 sequence: CASRLQGRANTGELFF. The CDR3 DNA is TGTGCCAGTAGGCTCCAAGGGCGGGCGAACACCGGGGAGCTGTTTTTT. This chain joins TRBV19 and TRBJ2-2; a possible D gene is TRBD2 (5 bases). Trimming removed 6 bases at V and 0 bases at J, with 14 bases between. Germline V gene data show CDR1 as LNHDA and CDR2 as SQIVND (reference sequence). The CDR3 length is 16 residues.

J is TRBJ2-1 and V is TRBV4-1; perhaps TRBD1 as D (6 bases). This CDR3 has 15 amino acids. The V gene lost 1 base and the J gene lost 10 bases, with 17 bases spanning the gap. Germline lookup yields CDR1 MGHRA and CDR2 YSYEKL. The CDR3 reads CASSQGEKFRGEQFF. CDR3 in DNA: TGCGCCAGCAGCCAAGGAGAAAAGTTTAGGGGGGAGCAGTTCTTC.

The J gene is TRBJ1-1, the V gene TRBV18, with 8 bases identical to TRBD1. V lost 1 base to trimming and J lost 2 bases; unmatched junction nucleotides: 12. The CDR3 sequence is 18 residues long. From germline, CDR1 is KGHSH and CDR2 LQKENI. In DNA form, the CDR3 reads TGTGCCAGCTCACCACGGTTACCCTCGACAGGGGAAAACACTGAAGCTTTCTTT. As protein: CASSPRLPSTGENTEAFF.

V is TRBV7-9 and J is TRBJ1-1, with D uncertain. Germline values: CDR1 SEHNR, CDR2 FQNEAQ (reference sequence). Trimming cost V 7 bases and J 0 bases, with 12 bases left between them. This CDR3 is built from 14 residues. CDR3 amino acids: CASTRGGLNTEAFF. CDR3 coding DNA: TGTGCCAGCACACGGGGAGGACTGAACACTGAAGCTTTCTTT.

This chain uses TRBV5-1 with TRBJ2-2; D is uncertain. The germline V gene encodes CDR1 SGHRS and CDR2 YFSETQ. The CDR3 has 14 amino acids. V was pared by 2 bases and J by 5 bases, with 10 bases between. CDR3 protein: CASSFTPRTGELFF. The CDR3 bases are TGCGCCAGCAGCTTTACCCCCAGGACCGGGGAGCTGTTTTTT.

The chain has TRBV7-9 and TRBJ2-4, with TRBD2 as a possible D gene (6 bases). The CDR3 covers 14 residues. The germline V and J ends were trimmed by 2 bases and 8 bases, with 13 bases remaining between them. Germline lookup yields CDR1 SEHNR and CDR2 FQNEAQ (reference sequence). This chain's CDR3 is CASSLREAVDIQYF. The CDR3 DNA reads TGTGCCAGCAGCTTAAGGGAGGCCGTTGACATTCAGTACTTC.

V usage is TRBV11-2 and J usage is TRBJ1-1; D is uncertain. Between the trimmed V and J ends, which lost 1 base and 4 bases, there was a span of 13 bases. Germline assignment: CDR1 SGHAT and CDR2 FQNNGV. CDR3 length equals 15 residues. For the CDR3, the DNA is TGTGCCAGCAGCTTAGTCGGGGTCGGGAGCACTGAAGCTTTCTTT. This translates into CASSLVGVGSTEAFF.

The CDR3 DNA sequence: TGTGCCAGTGGACAGGGATGGGGAAACACCATATATTTT. Its translation: CASGQGWGNTIYF. The V and J genes are TRBV28 and TRBJ1-3; 8 bases fit TRBD1. Trimming took 9 bases from V and 4 from J; bases not matched to a gene: 5. Looked up from germline, CDR1 is MDHEN and CDR2 is SYDVKM. The CDR3 totals 13 residues.